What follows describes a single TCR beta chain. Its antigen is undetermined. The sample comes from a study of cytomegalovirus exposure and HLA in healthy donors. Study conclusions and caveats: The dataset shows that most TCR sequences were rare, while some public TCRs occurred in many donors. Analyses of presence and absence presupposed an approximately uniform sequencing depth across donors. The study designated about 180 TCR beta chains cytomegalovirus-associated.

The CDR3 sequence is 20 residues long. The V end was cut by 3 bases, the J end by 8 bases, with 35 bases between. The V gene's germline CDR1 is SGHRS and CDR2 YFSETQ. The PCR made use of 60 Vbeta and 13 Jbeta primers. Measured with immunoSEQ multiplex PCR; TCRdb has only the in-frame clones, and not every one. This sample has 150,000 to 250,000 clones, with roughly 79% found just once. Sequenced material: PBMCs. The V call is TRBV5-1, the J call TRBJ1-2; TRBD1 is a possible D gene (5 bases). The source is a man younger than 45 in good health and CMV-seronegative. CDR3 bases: TGCGCCAGCAGCTCTTGGAGTAGCTTAGTACACAGGCGCGGGGCTCGAGGCTACACCTTC. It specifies CASSSWSSLVHRRGARGYTF.